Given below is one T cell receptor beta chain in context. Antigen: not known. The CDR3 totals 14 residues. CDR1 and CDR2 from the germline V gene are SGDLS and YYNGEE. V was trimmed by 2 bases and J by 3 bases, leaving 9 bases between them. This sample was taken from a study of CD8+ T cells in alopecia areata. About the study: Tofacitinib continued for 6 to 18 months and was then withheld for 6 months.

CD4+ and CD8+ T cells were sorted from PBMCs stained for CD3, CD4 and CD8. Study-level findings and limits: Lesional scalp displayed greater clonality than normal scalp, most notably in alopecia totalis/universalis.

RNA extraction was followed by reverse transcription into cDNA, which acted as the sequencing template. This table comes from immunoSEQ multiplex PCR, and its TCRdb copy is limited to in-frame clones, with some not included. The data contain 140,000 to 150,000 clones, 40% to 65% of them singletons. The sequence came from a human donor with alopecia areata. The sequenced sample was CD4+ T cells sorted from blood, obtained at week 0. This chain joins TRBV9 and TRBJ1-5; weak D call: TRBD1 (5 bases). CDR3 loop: CASSVGRVNQPQHF. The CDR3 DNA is TGTGCCAGCAGCGTCGGCAGGGTCAATCAGCCCCAGCATTTT.